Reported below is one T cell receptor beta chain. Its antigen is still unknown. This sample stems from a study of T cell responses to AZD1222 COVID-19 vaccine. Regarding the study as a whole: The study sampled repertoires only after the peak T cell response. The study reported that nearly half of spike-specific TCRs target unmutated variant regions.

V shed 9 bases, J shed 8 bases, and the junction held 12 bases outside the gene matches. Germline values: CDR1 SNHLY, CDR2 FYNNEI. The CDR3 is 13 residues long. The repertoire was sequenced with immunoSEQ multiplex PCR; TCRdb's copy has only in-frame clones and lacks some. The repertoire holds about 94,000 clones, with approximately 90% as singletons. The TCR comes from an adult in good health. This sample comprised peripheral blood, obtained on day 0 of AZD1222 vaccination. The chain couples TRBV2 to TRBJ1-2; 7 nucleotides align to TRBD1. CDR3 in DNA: TGTGCCAGTCGAACCGGGACAGAGACGGGCTACACCTTC. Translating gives CASRTGTETGYTF.